Below, 5 T cell receptor beta chains from the same sample are listed, as sequenced in a study of cytomegalovirus exposure and HLA in healthy donors. 13 Jbeta primers and 60 Vbeta primers were used for the PCR. TCRdb's copy holds only in-frame clones and misses some; the assay was immunoSEQ multiplex PCR. The repertoire holds 150,000 to 160,000 clones, with 80% as singletons. The sample consisted of PBMCs. Source of these receptors: a woman aged 35 to 49 in good health and CMV-seropositive.

The gene calls are TRBV6-1 and TRBJ1-2; no definite D call. This CDR3 contains 15 residues. Trimming shortened V by 1 base and J by 0 bases, and 9 bases separated the two germline ends. Germline CDR1 is MNHNS and CDR2 is SASEGT. CDR3 in DNA: TGTGCCAGCAGTGAAGGTACAGTAGCTAACTATGGCTACACCTTC. This gives the protein CASSEGTVANYGYTF.

V usage is TRBV30 and J usage is TRBJ2-3; 9 bases fit TRBD2. Per the germline V gene, CDR1 is GTSNPN and CDR2 is SVGIG (reference sequence). The V gene end was trimmed by 0 bases and the J gene end by 3 bases; junction bases not matched to a gene: 4. This CDR3 comprises 15 residues. CDR3 amino acids: CAWSVGSGRTDTQYF. The CDR3 DNA follows: TGTGCCTGGAGTGTAGGAAGCGGGAGGACAGATACGCAGTATTTT.

The V call is TRBV9, the J call TRBJ1-4; 11 bases match TRBD1. V was pared by 4 bases and J by 5 bases, with 13 bases of the junction left unmatched. The CDR3 spans 18 residues. The germline V gene encodes CDR1 SGDLS and CDR2 YYNGEE. This chain's CDR3 is CASSPRSGQGVKNEKLFF. The CDR3 nucleotides are TGTGCCAGCAGCCCAAGATCGGGACAGGGGGTAAAAAATGAAAAACTGTTTTTT.

The genes are TRBV29-1 and TRBJ2-7, with D perhaps matching TRBD2 (6 bases). Germline-derived CDR1 and CDR2 are SQVTM and ANQGSEA. This CDR3 has 13 residues. The germline V and J ends were trimmed by 4 bases and 4 bases, with 14 bases remaining between them. The CDR3 loop reads CSVVTRDSYEQYF. DNA of the CDR3: TGCAGCGTTGTAACCCGGGACTCTTACGAGCAGTACTTC.

This clone was seen just once. J is TRBJ1-2 and V is TRBV5-1, with 8 bases aligning to TRBD1. Germline loops: CDR1 SGHRS, CDR2 YFSETQ. The V segment lost 2 bases and the J segment 3 bases; nucleotides outside the gene matches: 3. The CDR3 is 14 residues long. The CDR3: CASSLQGVDYGYTF. The DNA of the CDR3 is TGCGCCAGCAGCTTACAGGGGGTCGACTATGGCTACACCTTC.